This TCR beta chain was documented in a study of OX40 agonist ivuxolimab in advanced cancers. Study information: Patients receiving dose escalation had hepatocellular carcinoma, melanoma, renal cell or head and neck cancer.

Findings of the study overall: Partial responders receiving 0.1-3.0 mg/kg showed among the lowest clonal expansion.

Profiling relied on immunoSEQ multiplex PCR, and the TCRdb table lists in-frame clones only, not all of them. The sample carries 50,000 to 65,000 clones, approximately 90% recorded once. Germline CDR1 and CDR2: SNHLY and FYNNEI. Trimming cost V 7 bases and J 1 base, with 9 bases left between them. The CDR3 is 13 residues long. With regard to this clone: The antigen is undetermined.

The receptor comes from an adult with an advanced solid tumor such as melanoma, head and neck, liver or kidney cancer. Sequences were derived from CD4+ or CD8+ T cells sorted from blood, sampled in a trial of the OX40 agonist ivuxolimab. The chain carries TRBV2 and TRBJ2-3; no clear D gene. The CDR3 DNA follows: TGTGCCAGCACATTATGGGGCACAGATACGCAGTATTTT. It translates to CASTLWGTDTQYF.